The subject of this entry is one T cell receptor beta chain. The clone's antigen remains unknown. Nothing much larger sits one base from this clone, and base qualities are not available. Sample time point, as interpreted from the label and publication: baseline before first vaccination. Vaccinee samples came from UK trials COV001 and COV002, including a single-blind randomized controlled phase 2/3 trial of AZD1222 (ChAdOx1 nCoV-19) in healthy adults. For TCRbeta chain sequencing, PBMC samples from trial participants were taken at day 0 and at day 28 after the second dose. This entry comes from a study of T cell responses to AZD1222 COVID-19 vaccine (dated by TCRdb to the early 2020s). With respect to the entire study: AZD1222 recipients whose second dose came at about 4 weeks and those whose second dose came at about 12 weeks were combined into one group, since spike-specific TCR depth and breadth did not differ between the two schedules. Trial participants were enrolled by age into 18-55, 56-69 and 70-plus year subgroups, with about 150, 27 and 61 TCR-sequenced participants respectively. A total of 230 to 250 trial participants underwent TCR sequencing, of whom more than 200 had received two doses of AZD1222 and approximately 26 had received two doses of the MenACWY control vaccine.

The CDR3 regions of human TCRbeta chains were analyzed by immunosequencing. The authors' analysis ran thus. Repertoire TCRs were matched against a reference library of SARS-CoV-2-specific TCRs generated with the MIRA antigen-specificity platform. Breadth was defined as the fraction of unique TCRs that were SARS-CoV-2-associated, and depth was defined as the fraction of total T cells that were SARS-CoV-2-associated. Using the MIRA data, each spike-specific TCR was assigned both to the spike region to which the TCR was reactive and to a CD4 or CD8 class. Log10-transformed breadth and depth values were compared by one-way ANOVA with Sidak's multiple comparisons tests. The table comes from immuneACCESS by way of TCRdb, which keeps in-frame sequences with V and J called. Part of the clones is missing from these tables; in studies checked, under half for an unresolved V gene and the rest for unknown reasons. V, J and clone size were drawn from that table, and D and trimming were deduced from the DNA. The sample profile shows under 150,000 clones; under 95% of them were found once. 4% to 6% of the sample is taken by the ten largest.

The germline V gene (reference sequence) supplies CDR1 SGHNT and CDR2 YYREEE. The CDR3 goes from the cysteine to the phenylalanine over 15 residues. The entry retains the CDR3 DNA only, 45 bases that are in frame from base 1. V drops 4 bases and J drops 7 bases, leaving 15 bases in between. Results and caveats for the whole study, not just this receptor: No day 14 peak-response samples were available, so repertoires were characterized only after the peak T cell response. Participants were mostly white British and included more females than males, and it was suggested by the authors that clonal diversity may have been underestimated. Reportedly, close to half of the unique spike-specific TCRs recognized epitopes lying outside the regions that are mutated in the B.1.351 and B.1.1.7 variants. Only a handful of AZD1222 recipients were SARS-CoV-2 seropositive at baseline, limiting conclusions about previously exposed vaccinees. Spike-specific TCR breadth and depth rose significantly after two AZD1222 doses compared with day 0 and with MenACWY recipients. The vaccine-associated CD4 TCRs covered the entire spike protein, and the dominant responses fell in regions 160-218 and 743-854. In the small 56-69-year group, the increase in depth fell short of significance, most likely because of low power.

The V gene is TRBV5-4 and the J gene is TRBJ1-6, with a weak D call of TRBD1 (5 bases match). The sample consisted of peripheral blood, taken on day 0 of AZD1222 vaccination. This sequence was found in an adult in good health. The encoded CDR3 is CASSVKPGDNSPLHF. The nucleotide sequence is TGTGCCAGCAGCGTAAAGCCCGGGGACAATTCACCCCTCCACTTT. Reference TRBV5-4 and TRBJ1-6 proteins supply the regions before and after the CDR3; the full variable domain is: ETGVTQSPTHLIKTRGQQVTLRCSSQSGHNTVSWYQQALGQGPQFIFQYYREEENGRGNFPPRFSGLQFPNYSSELNVNALELDDSALYLCASSVKPGDNSPLHFGNGTRLTVT.